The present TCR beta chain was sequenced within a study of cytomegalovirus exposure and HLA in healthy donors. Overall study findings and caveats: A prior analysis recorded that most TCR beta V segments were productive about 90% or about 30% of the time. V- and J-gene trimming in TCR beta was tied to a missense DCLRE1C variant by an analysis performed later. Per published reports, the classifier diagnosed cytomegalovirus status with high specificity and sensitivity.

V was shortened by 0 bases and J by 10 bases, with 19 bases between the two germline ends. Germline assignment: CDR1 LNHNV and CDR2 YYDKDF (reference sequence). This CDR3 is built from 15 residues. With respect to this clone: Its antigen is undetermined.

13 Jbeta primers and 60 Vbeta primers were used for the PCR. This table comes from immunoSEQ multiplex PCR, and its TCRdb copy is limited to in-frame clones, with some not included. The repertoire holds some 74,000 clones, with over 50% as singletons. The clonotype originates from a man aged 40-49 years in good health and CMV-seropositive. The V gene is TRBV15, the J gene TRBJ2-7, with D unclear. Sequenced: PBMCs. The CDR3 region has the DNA TGTGCCACCAGCAGAGATACGGCCTCACTACGGAAACAGTACTTC. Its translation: CATSRDTASLRKQYF.